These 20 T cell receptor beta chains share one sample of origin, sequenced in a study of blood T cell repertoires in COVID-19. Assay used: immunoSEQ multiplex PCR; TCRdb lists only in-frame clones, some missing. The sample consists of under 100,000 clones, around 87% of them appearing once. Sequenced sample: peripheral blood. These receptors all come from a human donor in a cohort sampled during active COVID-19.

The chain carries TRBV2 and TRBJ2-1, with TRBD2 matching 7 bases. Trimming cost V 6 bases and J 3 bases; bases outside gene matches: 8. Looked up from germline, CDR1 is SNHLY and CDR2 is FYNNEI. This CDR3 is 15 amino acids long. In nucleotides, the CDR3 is TGTGCCAGCAGAATTATGGGGGGGGACTACAATGAGCAGTTCTTC. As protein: CASRIMGGDYNEQFF.

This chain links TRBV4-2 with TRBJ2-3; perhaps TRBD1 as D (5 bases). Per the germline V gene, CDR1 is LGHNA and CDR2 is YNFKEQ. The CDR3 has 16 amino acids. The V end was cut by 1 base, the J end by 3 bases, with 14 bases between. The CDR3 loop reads CASSQAPPAGTDTQYF. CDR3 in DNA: TGTGCCAGCAGCCAAGCACCGCCCGCAGGGACAGATACGCAGTATTTT.

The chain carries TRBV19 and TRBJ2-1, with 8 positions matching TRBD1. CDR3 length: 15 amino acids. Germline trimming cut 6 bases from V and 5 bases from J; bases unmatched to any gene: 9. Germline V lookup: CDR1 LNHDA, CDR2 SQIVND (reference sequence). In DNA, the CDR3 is TGTGCCAGTAGAACTGGACAGGGCAGGAACAATGAGCAGTTCTTC. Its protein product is CASRTGQGRNNEQFF.

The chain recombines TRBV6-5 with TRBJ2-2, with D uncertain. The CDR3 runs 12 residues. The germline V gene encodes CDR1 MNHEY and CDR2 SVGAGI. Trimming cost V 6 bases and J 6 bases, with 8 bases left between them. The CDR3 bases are TGTGCCAGCAGATTCCTAGCCGGGGAGCTGTTTTTT. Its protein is CASRFLAGELFF.

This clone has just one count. The CDR3 is CAISEKQIGQFF. CDR3 in DNA: TGTGCCATCAGTGAGAAACAAATTGGGCAGTTCTTC. The chain joins TRBV10-3 to TRBJ2-1; D remains ambiguous. The V gene lost 2 bases and the J gene lost 12 bases, with 11 bases spanning the gap. The CDR3 loop spans 12 amino acids. Germline V gives CDR1 ENHRY, CDR2 SYGVKD.

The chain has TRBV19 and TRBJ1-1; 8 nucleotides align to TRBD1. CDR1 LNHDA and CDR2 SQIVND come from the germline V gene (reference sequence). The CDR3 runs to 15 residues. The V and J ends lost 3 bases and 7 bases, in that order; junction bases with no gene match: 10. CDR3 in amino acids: CASSINQGAVGEAFF. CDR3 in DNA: TGTGCCAGTAGTATTAATCAGGGGGCGGTGGGTGAAGCTTTCTTT.

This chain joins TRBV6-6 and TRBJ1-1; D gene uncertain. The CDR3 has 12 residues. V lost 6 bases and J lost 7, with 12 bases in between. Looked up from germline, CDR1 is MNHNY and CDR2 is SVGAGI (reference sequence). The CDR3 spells CASRPAVVEAFF. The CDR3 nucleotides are TGTGCCAGCAGACCCGCAGTGGTTGAAGCTTTCTTT.

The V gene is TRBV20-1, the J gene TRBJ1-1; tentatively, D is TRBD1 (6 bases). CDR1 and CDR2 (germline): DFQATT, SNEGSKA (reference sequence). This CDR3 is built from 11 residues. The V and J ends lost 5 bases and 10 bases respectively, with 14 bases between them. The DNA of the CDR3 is TGCAGTGCTCCCAGGGGTGTAGGAGCTTTCTTT. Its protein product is CSAPRGVGAFF.

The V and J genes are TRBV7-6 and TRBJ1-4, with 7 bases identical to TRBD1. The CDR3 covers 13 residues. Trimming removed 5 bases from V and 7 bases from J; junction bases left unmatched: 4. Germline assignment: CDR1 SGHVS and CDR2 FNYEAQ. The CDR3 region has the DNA TGTGCCAGCAGCCCAACAGGGGCTGAAAAACTGTTTTTT. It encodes CASSPTGAEKLFF. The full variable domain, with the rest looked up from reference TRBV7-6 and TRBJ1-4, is GAGVSQSPRYKVTKRGQDVALRCDPISGHVSLYWYRQALGQGPEFLTYFNYEAQQDKSGLPNDRFSAERPEGSISTLTIQRTEQRDSAMYRCASSPTGAEKLFFGSGTQLSVL.

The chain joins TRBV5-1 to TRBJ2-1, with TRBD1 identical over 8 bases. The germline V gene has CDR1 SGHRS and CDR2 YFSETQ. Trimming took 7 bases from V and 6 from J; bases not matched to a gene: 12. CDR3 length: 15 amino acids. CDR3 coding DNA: TGCGCCAGCGGAGAAGAACAGGGGGTTGCCAATGAGCAGTTCTTC. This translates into CASGEEQGVANEQFF.

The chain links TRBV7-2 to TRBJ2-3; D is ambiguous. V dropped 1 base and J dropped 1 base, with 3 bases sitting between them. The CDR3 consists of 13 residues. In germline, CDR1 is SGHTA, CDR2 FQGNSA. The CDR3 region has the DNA TGTGCCAGCAGCTTAGGCGGCACAGATACGCAGTATTTT. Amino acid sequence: CASSLGGTDTQYF.

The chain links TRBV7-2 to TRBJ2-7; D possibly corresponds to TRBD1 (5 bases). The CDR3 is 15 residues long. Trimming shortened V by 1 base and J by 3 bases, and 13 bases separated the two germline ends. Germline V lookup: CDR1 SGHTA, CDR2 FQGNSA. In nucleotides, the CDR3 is TGTGCCAGCAGCTTAGATACAGGAAATTTCTACGAGCAGTACTTC. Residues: CASSLDTGNFYEQYF.

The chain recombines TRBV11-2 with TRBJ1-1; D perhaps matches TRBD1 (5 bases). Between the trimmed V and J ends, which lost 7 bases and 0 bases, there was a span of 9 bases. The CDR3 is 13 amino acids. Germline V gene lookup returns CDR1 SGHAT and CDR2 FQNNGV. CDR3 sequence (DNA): TGTGCCAGCAAGGTAGGGGTGAACACTGAAGCTTTCTTT. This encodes CASKVGVNTEAFF.

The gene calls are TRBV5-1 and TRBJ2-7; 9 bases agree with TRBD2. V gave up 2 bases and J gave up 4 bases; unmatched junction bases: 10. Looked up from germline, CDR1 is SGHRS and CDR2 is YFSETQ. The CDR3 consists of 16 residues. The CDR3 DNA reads TGCGCCAGCAGCTTTTCGGCAGCGGGGGGAGTATACGAGCAGTACTTC. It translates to CASSFSAAGGVYEQYF.

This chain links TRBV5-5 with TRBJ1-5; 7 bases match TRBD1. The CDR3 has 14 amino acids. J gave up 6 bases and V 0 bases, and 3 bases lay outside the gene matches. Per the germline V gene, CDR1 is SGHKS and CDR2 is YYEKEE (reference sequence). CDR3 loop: CASSLGAGGQPQHF. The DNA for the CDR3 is TGTGCCAGCAGCTTGGGGGCAGGGGGTCAGCCCCAGCATTTT.

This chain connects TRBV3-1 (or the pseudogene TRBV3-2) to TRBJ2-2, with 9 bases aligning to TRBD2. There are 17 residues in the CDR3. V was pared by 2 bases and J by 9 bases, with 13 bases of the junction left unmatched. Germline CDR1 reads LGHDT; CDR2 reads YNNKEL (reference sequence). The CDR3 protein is CASSQISHLAGMRELFF. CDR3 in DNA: TGTGCCAGCAGCCAAATATCGCACCTAGCGGGGATGAGGGAGCTGTTTTTT.

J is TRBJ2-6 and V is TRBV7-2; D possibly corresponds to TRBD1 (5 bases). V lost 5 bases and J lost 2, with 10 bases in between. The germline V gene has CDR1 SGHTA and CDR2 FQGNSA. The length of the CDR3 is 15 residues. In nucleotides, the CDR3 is TGTGCCAGCAGCCTCAGGGTTACTGGGGCCAACGTCCTGACTTTC. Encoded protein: CASSLRVTGANVLTF.

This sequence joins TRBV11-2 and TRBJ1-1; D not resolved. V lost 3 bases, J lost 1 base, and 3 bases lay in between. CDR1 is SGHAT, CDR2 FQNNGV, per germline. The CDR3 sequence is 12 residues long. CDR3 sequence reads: CASSFGNTEAFF. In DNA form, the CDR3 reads TGTGCCAGCAGCTTCGGGAACACTGAAGCTTTCTTT.

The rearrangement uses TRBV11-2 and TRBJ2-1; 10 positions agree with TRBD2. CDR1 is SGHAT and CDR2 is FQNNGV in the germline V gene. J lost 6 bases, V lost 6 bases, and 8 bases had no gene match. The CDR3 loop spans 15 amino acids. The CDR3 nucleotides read TGTGCCAGCAGGAATCTAGCGGGGGCGGGCAATGAGCAGTTCTTC. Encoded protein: CASRNLAGAGNEQFF.

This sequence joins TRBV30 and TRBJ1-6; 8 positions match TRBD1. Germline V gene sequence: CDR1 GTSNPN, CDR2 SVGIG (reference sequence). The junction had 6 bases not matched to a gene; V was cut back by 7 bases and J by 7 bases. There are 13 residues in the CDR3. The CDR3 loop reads CASSGQGNSPLHF. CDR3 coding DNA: TGTGCCTCTAGCGGACAGGGCAATTCACCCCTCCACTTT.